This T cell receptor beta chain was sequenced during a study of Ad26.COV2.S vaccination and SARS-CoV-2 variants. The study, taken as a whole, reports: It was vaccine recipients, not placebo recipients, who had the higher spike-specific TCR breadth.

This table comes from immunoSEQ multiplex PCR, and its TCRdb copy is limited to in-frame clones, with some not included. The profile shows 200,000 to 250,000 clones, around 89% of them singletons. Germline V gene lookup returns CDR1 MNHEY and CDR2 SVGAGI. CDR3 length: 15 amino acids. V lost 5 bases and J lost 0; bases outside the gene matches: 6. This clone came up many times. Its antigen is not known. Treatment denoted: around 19 received Ad26.COV2.S at low or high dose, single or two shots; 5 received placebo; per-sample allocation not given. Sampling occurred on day 63 after the first vaccine or placebo injection. Whoever gave the sample was an adult aged 18-55 years in Boston. Vaccine was an Ad26 vector expressing Wuhan-strain SARS-CoV-2 spike.

The specimen comprised peripheral blood, sampled in a trial of Ad26.COV2.S vaccine versus placebo. The rearrangement joins TRBV6-5 to TRBJ2-7; 8 bases line up with TRBD2. The source is a person aged 18-65 years who received the Ad26.COV2.S COVID-19 vaccine or a placebo. The CDR3 DNA sequence: TGTGCCAGCAGTCCCTGGGCGGGGGGCTCCTACGAGCAGTACTTC. Protein sequence: CASSPWAGGSYEQYF.